This is a list of T cell receptor beta chains from one sample in a study of beta chain features in type 1 diabetes. Here immunoSEQ multiplex PCR was the method, and the copy in TCRdb shows in-frame clones only, minus some. The data hold roughly 400,000 clones, with more than 11% observed a single time. The sample comprised naive CD4+ T cells from blood. The source is a man aged 25-45 years in good health. Both conserved end residues are part of each CDR3. The D gene is left open where the match is weak. Some rows mark clone size as missing; the rest say once, few, many or name a class of expanded clone.

j_call d_call clone_size v_call cdr3_aa cdr3_nt
TRBJ2-3 NA NA TRBV4-3 CASSQSGRRLTDTQYF TGCGCCAGCAGCCAATCGGGACGGCGCCTCACAGATACGCAGTATTTT
TRBJ1-1 NA few TRBV28 CASRANTEAFF TGTGCCAGCAGGGCGAACACTGAAGCTTTCTTT
TRBJ1-2 TRBD1 NA TRBV7-2 CASSPQQGGGYTF TGTGCCAGCAGCCCTCAACAGGGGGGTGGCTACACCTTC
TRBJ1-1 NA few TRBV5-4 CASGDENTEAFF TGTGCCAGCGGAGACGAAAACACTGAAGCTTTCTTT
TRBJ2-5 TRBD2 NA TRBV15 CATSRDSGGQQETQYF TGTGCCACCAGCAGAGATAGCGGGGGGCAACAAGAGACCCAGTACTTC
TRBJ1-2 NA few TRBV7-2 CASTNRNYGYTF TGTGCCAGCACTAATAGAAACTATGGCTACACCTTC
TRBJ2-5 NA few TRBV20-1 CSASFRETQYF TGCAGTGCTAGCTTTAGAGAGACCCAGTACTTC
TRBJ2-7 NA few TRBV5-1 CASSLGHTSTPYEQYF TGCGCCAGCAGCTTGGGCCACACCTCCACACCCTACGAGCAGTACTTC
TRBJ1-2 NA few TRBV4-2 CASSQDRLGGVNGYTF TGTGCCAGCAGCCAAGATAGGTTAGGCGGGGTAAATGGCTACACCTTC
TRBJ2-1 NA few TRBV14 CASSQDLRMGSNEQFF TGTGCCAGCAGCCAAGATCTTAGAATGGGGTCCAATGAGCAGTTCTTC
TRBJ1-3 NA many TRBV30 CAWTWTSGNTIYF TGTGCCTGGACCTGGACCTCTGGAAACACCATATATTTT
TRBJ1-1 TRBD1 NA TRBV30 CAWSLAGTANTEAFF TGTGCCTGGAGTCTTGCCGGGACAGCGAACACTGAAGCTTTCTTT
TRBJ2-5 NA NA TRBV5-1 CASSFGQGYEGETQYF TGCGCCAGCAGCTTCGGGCAGGGCTACGAGGGCGAGACCCAGTACTTC
TRBJ2-5 TRBD2 NA TRBV7-2 CASSSTGGSYQETQYF TGTGCCAGCAGCTCCACGGGGGGATCGTACCAAGAGACCCAGTACTTC
TRBJ1-1 NA few TRBV30 CAWSMSQGRTEAFF TGTGCCTGGAGTATGTCTCAGGGCCGGACTGAAGCTTTCTTT
TRBJ2-3 TRBD2 NA TRBV25-1 CASSSSGGDTQYF TGTGCCAGCAGTTCTAGCGGGGGGGATACGCAGTATTTT
TRBJ2-5 NA NA TRBV28 CASSSAGVQETQYF TGTGCCAGCAGTTCGGCAGGGGTCCAAGAGACCCAGTACTTC
TRBJ1-5 TRBD1 NA TRBV30 CAWNRGLDQPQHF TGTGCCTGGAACAGGGGTCTAGATCAGCCCCAGCATTTT
TRBJ1-5 NA few TRBV19 CASSTLGVSAQHF TGTGCCAGTAGTACCCTCGGGGTGTCAGCCCAGCATTTT
TRBJ2-1 NA NA TRBV10-3 CAIRGDTYNEQFF TGTGCCATCAGAGGTGATACCTACAATGAGCAGTTCTTC
TRBJ1-4 TRBD1 few TRBV29-1 CSAHSRDRPEKLFF TGCAGCGCCCACTCCCGGGACAGGCCAGAAAAACTGTTTTTT
TRBJ2-7 NA few TRBV4-3 CASSLDHGGGYEQYF TGCGCCAGCAGCTTAGACCACGGAGGGGGTTACGAGCAGTACTTC
TRBJ1-1 NA NA TRBV30 CAWSVWGRAFF TGTGCCTGGAGTGTGTGGGGGAGAGCTTTCTTT
TRBJ1-5 NA NA TRBV7-2 CASSLAATSQPQHF TGTGCCAGCAGCTTAGCCGCCACGAGTCAGCCCCAGCATTTT
TRBJ1-1 NA NA TRBV13 CASSLDANTEAFF TGTGCCAGCAGCTTAGATGCGAACACTGAAGCTTTCTTT
TRBJ2-1 NA NA TRBV4-3 CASSQDYRQYYSYNEQFF TGCGCCAGCAGCCAAGACTACCGGCAGTATTACTCCTACAATGAGCAGTTCTTC